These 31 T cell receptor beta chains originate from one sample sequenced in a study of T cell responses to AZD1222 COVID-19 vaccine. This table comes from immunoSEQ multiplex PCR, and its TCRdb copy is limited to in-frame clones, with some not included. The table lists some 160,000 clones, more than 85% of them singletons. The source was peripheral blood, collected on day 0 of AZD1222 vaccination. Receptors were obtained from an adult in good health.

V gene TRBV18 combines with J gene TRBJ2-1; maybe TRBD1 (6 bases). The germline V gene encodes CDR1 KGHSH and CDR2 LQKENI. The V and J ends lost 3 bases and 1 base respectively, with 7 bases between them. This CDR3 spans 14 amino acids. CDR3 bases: TGTGCCAGCTCACCGGACAGTTCCTACAATGAGCAGTTCTTC. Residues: CASSPDSSYNEQFF.

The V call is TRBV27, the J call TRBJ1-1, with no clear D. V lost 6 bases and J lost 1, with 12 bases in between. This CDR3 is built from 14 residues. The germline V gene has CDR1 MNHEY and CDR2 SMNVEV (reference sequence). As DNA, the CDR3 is TGTGCCAGCAGGTCCCGGGTCAGGAACACTGAAGCTTTCTTT. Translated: CASRSRVRNTEAFF.

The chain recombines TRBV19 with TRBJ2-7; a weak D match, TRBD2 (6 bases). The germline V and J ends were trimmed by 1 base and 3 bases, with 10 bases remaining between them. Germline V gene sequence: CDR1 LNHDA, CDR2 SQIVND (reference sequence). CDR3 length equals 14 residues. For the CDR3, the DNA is TGTGCCAGTAGTATAGTGGGGCGGGACTACGAGCAGTACTTC. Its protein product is CASSIVGRDYEQYF.

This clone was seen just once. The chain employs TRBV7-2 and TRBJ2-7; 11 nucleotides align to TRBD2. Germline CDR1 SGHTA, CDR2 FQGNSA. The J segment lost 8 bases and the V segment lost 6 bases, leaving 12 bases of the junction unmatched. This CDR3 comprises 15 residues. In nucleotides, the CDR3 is TGTGCCAGCAGTACAACCGGGACTAGCGGAGGGAAGCAGTACTTC. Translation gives CASSTTGTSGGKQYF.

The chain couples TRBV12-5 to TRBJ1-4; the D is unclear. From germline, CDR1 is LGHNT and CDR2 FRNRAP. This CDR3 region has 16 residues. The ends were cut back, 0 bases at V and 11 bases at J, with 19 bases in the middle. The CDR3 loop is CASGLVRGVGARKLFF. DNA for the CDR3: TGTGCTAGTGGTTTGGTACGAGGAGTCGGAGCGAGGAAACTGTTTTTT.

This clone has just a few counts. CDR3 in DNA: TGTGCCAGCAGCTTCGGGGGGCATGAAAAACTGTTTTTT. Amino acid sequence: CASSFGGHEKLFF. V is TRBV7-8 and J is TRBJ1-4; TRBD1 might be the D (6 bases). Between the trimmed V and J ends, which lost 3 bases and 6 bases, there was a span of 8 bases. In germline, CDR1 is SGHVS, CDR2 FQNEAQ. The CDR3 is 13 residues long.

CDR3 region: CASSLWTIYEQYF. CDR3 bases: TGTGCCAGCAGTTTATGGACTATCTACGAGCAGTACTTC. V and J are TRBV12-3 or TRBV12-4 and TRBJ2-7, with a weak D call TRBD2 (6 bases). The V and J ends lost 2 bases and 3 bases respectively, with 8 bases between them. The CDR3 length is 13 residues.

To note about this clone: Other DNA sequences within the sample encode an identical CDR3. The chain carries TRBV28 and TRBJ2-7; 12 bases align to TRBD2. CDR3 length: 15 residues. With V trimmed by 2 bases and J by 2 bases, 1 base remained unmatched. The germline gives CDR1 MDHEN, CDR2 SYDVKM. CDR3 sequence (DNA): TGTGCCAGCAGTTTACTAGCGGGAGGGCCCTACGAGCAGTACTTC. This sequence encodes CASSLLAGGPYEQYF.

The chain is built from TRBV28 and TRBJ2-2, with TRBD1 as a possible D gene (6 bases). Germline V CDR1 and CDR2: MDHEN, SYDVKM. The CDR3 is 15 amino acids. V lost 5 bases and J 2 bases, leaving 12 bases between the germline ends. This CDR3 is CASSEPGQNTGELFF. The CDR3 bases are TGTGCCAGCAGTGAGCCGGGACAAAACACCGGGGAGCTGTTTTTT.

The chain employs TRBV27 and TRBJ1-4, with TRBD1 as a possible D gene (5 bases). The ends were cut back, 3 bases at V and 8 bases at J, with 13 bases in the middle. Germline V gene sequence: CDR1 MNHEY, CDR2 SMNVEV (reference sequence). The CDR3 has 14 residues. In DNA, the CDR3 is TGTGCCAGCAGTTTGGCCAGGTGGGGCGAAAAACTGTTTTTT. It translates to CASSLARWGEKLFF.

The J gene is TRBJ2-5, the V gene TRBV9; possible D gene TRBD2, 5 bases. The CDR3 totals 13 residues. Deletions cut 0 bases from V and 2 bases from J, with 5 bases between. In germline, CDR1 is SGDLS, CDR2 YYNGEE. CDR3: CASSVGGQETQYF. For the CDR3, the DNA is TGTGCCAGCAGCGTAGGAGGGCAAGAGACCCAGTACTTC.

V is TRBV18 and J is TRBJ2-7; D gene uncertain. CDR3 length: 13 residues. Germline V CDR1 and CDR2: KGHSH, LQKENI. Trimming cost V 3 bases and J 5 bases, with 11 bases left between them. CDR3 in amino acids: CASSPGRAHEQYF. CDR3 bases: TGTGCCAGCTCACCGGGAAGGGCTCACGAGCAGTACTTC.

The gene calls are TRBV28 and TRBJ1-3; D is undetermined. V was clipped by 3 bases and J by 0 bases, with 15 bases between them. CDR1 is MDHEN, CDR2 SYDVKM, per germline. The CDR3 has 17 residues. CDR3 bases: TGTGCCAGCAGTTTCGGTGGGGAAACTCACTCTGGAAACACCATATATTTT. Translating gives CASSFGGETHSGNTIYF. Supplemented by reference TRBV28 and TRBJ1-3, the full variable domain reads DVKVTQSSRYLVKRTGEKVFLECVQDMDHENMFWYRQDPGLGLRLIYFSYDVKMKEKGDIPEGYSVSREKKERFSLILESASTNQTSMYLCASSFGGETHSGNTIYFGEGSWLTVV.

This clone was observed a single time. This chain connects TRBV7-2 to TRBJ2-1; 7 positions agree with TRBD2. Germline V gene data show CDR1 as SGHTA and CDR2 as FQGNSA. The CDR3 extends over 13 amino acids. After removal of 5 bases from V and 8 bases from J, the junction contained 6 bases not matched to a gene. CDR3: CASSTSGVDEQFF. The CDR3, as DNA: TGTGCCAGCAGCACCAGCGGGGTGGATGAGCAGTTCTTC.

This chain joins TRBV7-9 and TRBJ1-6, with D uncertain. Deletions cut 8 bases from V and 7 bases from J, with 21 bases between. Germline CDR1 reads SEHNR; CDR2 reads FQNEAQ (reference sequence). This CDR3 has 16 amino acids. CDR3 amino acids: CASRLSSPDVNSPLHF. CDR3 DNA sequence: TGTGCCAGCCGACTTAGCTCGCCGGACGTCAATTCACCCCTCCACTTT.

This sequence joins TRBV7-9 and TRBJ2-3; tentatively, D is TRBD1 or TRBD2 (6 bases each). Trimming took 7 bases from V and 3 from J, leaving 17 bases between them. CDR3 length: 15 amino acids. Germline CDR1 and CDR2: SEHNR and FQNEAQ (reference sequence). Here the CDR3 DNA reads TGTGCCAGCACCACGGGGGCGCCAGGGACAGATACGCAGTATTTT. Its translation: CASTTGAPGTDTQYF.

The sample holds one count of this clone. Here the CDR3 DNA reads TGCGCCAGCAGCTTGGAGCCTGGTCAGCCCCAGCATTTT. As protein: CASSLEPGQPQHF. The gene calls are TRBV5-1 and TRBJ1-5, with D unresolved. The V and J ends lost 0 bases and 6 bases respectively, with 7 bases between them. Germline CDR1 is SGHRS and CDR2 is YFSETQ. The CDR3 is made up of 13 amino acids. The entire variable domain, with the rest obtained from reference TRBV5-1 and TRBJ1-5, is as follows: KAGVTQTPRYLIKTRGQQVTLSCSPISGHRSVSWYQQTPGQGLQFLFEYFSETQRNKGNFPGRFSGRQFSNSRSEMNVSTLELGDSALYLCASSLEPGQPQHFGDGTRLSIL.

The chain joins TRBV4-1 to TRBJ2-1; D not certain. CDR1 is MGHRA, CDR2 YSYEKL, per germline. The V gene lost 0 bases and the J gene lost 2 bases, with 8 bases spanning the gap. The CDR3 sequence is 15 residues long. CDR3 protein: CASSQEGRTYNEQFF. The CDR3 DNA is TGCGCCAGCAGCCAAGAGGGCAGAACCTACAATGAGCAGTTCTTC.

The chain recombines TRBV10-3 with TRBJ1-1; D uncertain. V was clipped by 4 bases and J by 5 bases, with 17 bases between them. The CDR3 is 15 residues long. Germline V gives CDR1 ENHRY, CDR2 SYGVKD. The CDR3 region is CAISGRPPGETEAFF. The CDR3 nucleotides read TGTGCCATCAGTGGTCGACCGCCCGGCGAAACTGAAGCTTTCTTT.

This CDR3 is CASSQDGSRGYTF. The CDR3 coding sequence is TGTGCCAGCAGCCAAGATGGGTCTCGTGGCTACACCTTC. The chain joins TRBV3-1 (or the pseudogene TRBV3-2) to TRBJ1-2; no reliable D call. This CDR3 has 13 residues. V was shortened by 0 bases and J by 7 bases, with 9 bases between the two germline ends. The V gene's germline CDR1 is LGHDT and CDR2 YNNKEL (reference sequence).

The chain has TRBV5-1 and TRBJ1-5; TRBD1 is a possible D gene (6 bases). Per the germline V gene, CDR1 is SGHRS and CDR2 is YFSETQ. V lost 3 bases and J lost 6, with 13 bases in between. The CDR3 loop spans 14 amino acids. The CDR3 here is CASSYTGLGQPQHF. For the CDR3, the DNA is TGCGCCAGCAGCTATACAGGGCTAGGTCAGCCCCAGCATTTT. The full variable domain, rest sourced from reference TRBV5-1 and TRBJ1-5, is KAGVTQTPRYLIKTRGQQVTLSCSPISGHRSVSWYQQTPGQGLQFLFEYFSETQRNKGNFPGRFSGRQFSNSRSEMNVSTLELGDSALYLCASSYTGLGQPQHFGDGTRLSIL.

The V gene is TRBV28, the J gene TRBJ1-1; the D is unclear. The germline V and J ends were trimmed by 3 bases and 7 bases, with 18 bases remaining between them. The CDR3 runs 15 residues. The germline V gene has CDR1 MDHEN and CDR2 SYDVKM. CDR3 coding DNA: TGTGCCAGCAGTTTTAGGGCCTGGCTGGAAGTTGAAGCTTTCTTT. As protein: CASSFRAWLEVEAFF.

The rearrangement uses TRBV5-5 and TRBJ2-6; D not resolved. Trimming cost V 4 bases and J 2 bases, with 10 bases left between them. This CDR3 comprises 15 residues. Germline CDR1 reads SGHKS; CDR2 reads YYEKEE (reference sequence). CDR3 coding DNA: TGTGCCAGCAGCCTGACACTAACTGGGGCCAACGTCCTGACTTTC. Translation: CASSLTLTGANVLTF.

For the CDR3, the DNA is TGTGCCAGCAGCGTAGAAGGCAGGGGGGGTAATGAAAAACTGTTTTTT. It specifies CASSVEGRGGNEKLFF. The chain recombines TRBV9 with TRBJ1-4; TRBD1 matches 7 bases. Trimming cost V 0 bases and J 4 bases; bases outside gene matches: 6. The CDR3 sequence is 16 residues long. Germline values: CDR1 SGDLS, CDR2 YYNGEE.

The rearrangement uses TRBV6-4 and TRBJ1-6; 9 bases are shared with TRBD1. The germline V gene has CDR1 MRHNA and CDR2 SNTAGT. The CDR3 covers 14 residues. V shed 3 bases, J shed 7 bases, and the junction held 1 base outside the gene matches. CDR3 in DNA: TGTGCCAGCAGTGAAGGACAGGGGAATTCACCCCTCCACTTT. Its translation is CASSEGQGNSPLHF.

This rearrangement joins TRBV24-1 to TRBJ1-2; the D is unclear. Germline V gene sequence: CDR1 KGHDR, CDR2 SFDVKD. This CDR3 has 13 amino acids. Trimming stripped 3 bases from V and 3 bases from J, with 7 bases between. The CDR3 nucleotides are TGTGCCACCAGTGATACCTGGGACTATGGCTACACCTTC. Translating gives CATSDTWDYGYTF.

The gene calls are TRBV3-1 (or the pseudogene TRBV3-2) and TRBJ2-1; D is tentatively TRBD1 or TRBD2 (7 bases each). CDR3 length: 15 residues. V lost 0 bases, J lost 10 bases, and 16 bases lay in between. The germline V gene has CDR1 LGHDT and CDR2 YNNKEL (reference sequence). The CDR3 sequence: CASSQDRGGGDEQFF. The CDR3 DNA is TGTGCCAGCAGCCAAGACCGGGGAGGGGGCGACGAGCAGTTCTTC.

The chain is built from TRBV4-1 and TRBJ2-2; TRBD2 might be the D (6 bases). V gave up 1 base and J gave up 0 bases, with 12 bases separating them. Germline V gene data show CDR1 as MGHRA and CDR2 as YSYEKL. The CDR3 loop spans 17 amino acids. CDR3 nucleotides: TGCGCCAGCAGCCAAGTGATGGCTAGCGCGAACACCGGGGAGCTGTTTTTT. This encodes CASSQVMASANTGELFF.

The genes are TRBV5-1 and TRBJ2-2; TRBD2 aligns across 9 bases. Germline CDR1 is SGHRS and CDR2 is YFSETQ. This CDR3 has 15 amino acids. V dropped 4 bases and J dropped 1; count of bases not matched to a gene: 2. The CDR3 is CASSLAGRNTGELFF. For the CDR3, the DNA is TGCGCCAGCAGCCTAGCGGGAAGGAACACCGGGGAGCTGTTTTTT. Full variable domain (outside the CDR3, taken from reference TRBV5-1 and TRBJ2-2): KAGVTQTPRYLIKTRGQQVTLSCSPISGHRSVSWYQQTPGQGLQFLFEYFSETQRNKGNFPGRFSGRQFSNSRSEMNVSTLELGDSALYLCASSLAGRNTGELFFGEGSRLTVL.

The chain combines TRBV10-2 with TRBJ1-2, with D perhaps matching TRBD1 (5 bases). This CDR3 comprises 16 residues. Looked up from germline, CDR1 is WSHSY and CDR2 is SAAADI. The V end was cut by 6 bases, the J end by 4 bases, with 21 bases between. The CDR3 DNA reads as TGCGCCAGCAGGGGGGGGATCTCGGATTCGGGCTATGGCTACACCTTC. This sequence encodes CASRGGISDSGYGYTF.

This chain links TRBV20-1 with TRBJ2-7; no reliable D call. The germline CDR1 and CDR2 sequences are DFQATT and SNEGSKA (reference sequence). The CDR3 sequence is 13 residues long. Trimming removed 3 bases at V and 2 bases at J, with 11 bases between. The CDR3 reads CSASPRIAYEQYF. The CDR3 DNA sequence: TGCAGTGCTAGTCCGCGGATCGCCTACGAGCAGTACTTC.